This is a list of T cell receptor beta chains from one sample in a study of control samples from healthy donors and cancer patients. TCRdb's table, derived via immunoSEQ multiplex PCR, lists solely in-frame clones and lacks some. The sample yields 170,000 or so clones, over 80% seen once. Sequencing used blood. These receptors were obtained from a young man in good health. CDR3s include the opening cysteine and the closing phenylalanine or tryptophan. For some rows the clone size is stated as once, few or many, or as a class when expanded; others skip it.

CDR3 length: 13; J gene: TRBJ1-5; clone size: NA; V gene: TRBV7-2; CDR3 protein: CASSLRGNQPQHF
CDR3 length: 14; J gene: TRBJ1-2; clone size: once; V gene: TRBV6-6; CDR3 protein: CASSPGDRNYGYTF
CDR3 length: 13; J gene: TRBJ1-5; clone size: NA; V gene: TRBV12-3/TRBV12-4; CDR3 protein: CASSMGAHQPQHF
CDR3 length: 13; J gene: TRBJ1-1; clone size: once; V gene: TRBV12-5; CDR3 protein: CASGLVLRGEAFF
CDR3 length: 15; J gene: TRBJ1-4; clone size: NA; V gene: TRBV28; CDR3 protein: CASSFSGGTNEKLFF
CDR3 length: 13; J gene: TRBJ2-1; clone size: NA; V gene: TRBV2; CDR3 protein: CASIRGGYNEQFF
CDR3 length: 14; J gene: TRBJ2-4; clone size: NA; V gene: TRBV18; CDR3 protein: CASSPGRGRDIQYF
CDR3 length: 14; J gene: TRBJ1-1; clone size: NA; V gene: TRBV2; CDR3 protein: CASSYTGPNTEAFF
CDR3 length: 14; J gene: TRBJ2-5; clone size: once; V gene: TRBV7-6; CDR3 protein: CASSLLRQGETQYF
CDR3 length: 13; J gene: TRBJ1-3; clone size: NA; V gene: TRBV19; CDR3 protein: CASSISRDNTIYF
CDR3 length: 13; J gene: TRBJ2-4; clone size: NA; V gene: TRBV2; CDR3 protein: CASIGLDKNIQYF
CDR3 length: 14; J gene: TRBJ1-2; clone size: NA; V gene: TRBV7-8; CDR3 protein: CASSLDSGYYGYTF
CDR3 length: 15; J gene: TRBJ1-1; clone size: NA; V gene: TRBV29-1; CDR3 protein: CSVEDPGLMNTEAFF
CDR3 length: 14; J gene: TRBJ1-1; clone size: NA; V gene: TRBV5-1; CDR3 protein: CASSKGLRDTEAFF
CDR3 length: 16; J gene: TRBJ2-1; clone size: NA; V gene: TRBV6-1; CDR3 protein: CASSEAGGYSYNEQFF
CDR3 length: 12; J gene: TRBJ1-5; clone size: once; V gene: TRBV28; CDR3 protein: CASSLDAPPQHF
CDR3 length: 15; J gene: TRBJ1-3; clone size: NA; V gene: TRBV18; CDR3 protein: CASSPGGAPGNTIYF
CDR3 length: 15; J gene: TRBJ2-2; clone size: NA; V gene: TRBV9; CDR3 protein: CASSIGGTAAGELFF
CDR3 length: 14; J gene: TRBJ2-7; clone size: once; V gene: TRBV27; CDR3 protein: CASSIATGLDEQYF
CDR3 length: 13; J gene: TRBJ2-1; clone size: NA; V gene: TRBV11-2; CDR3 protein: CASSSDLHNEQFF
CDR3 length: 13; J gene: TRBJ2-7; clone size: NA; V gene: TRBV30; CDR3 protein: CACKRTGTYEQYF
CDR3 length: 15; J gene: TRBJ2-1; clone size: NA; V gene: TRBV6-5; CDR3 protein: CASTSTGTGSGEQFF